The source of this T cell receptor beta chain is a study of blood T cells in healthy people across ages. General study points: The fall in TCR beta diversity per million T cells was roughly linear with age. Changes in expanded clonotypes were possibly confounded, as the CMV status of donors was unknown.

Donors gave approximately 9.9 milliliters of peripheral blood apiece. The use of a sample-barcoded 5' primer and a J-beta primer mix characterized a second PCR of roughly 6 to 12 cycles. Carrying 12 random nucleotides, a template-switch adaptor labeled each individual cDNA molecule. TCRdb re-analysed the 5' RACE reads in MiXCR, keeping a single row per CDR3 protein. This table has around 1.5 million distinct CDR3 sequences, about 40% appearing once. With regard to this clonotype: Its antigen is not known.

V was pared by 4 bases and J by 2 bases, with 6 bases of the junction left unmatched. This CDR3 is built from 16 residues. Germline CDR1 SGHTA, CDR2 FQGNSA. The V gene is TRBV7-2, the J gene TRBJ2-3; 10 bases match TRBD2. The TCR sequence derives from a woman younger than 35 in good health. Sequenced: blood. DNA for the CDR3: TGTGCCAGCAGCTCCGTAGCGGGGGGCTTCACAGATACGCAGTATTTT. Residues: CASSSVAGGFTDTQYF.